This T cell receptor beta chain was sequenced for a study of vaccination effects on CD4 cells after COVID-19. Regarding the study as a whole: Late post-vaccination, clones induced by infection and those induced by vaccine underwent marked clonal contraction.

TCRdb keeps only in-frame clones here, not all; method: immunoSEQ multiplex PCR. The profile shows about 24,000 clones, roughly 80% of them singletons. As for this clone: Its antigen is not known.

Viral peptide pool expansion of antigen-specific CD4+ T cells preceded sequencing in the ViraFEST assay. At the end of less than 12 days of culture, CD4+ T cells were isolated. Each participant was administered two doses of either the BNT162b2 or the mRNA-1273 vaccine. The authors exchanged half the medium for IL-2 medium on days 3 and 7. With 2 bases removed from V and 5 bases from J, the gap between germline ends came to 27 bases. Germline values: CDR1 SGHVS, CDR2 FQNEAQ. This CDR3 contains 19 residues. V usage is TRBV7-8 and J usage is TRBJ1-1; TRBD1 might be the D (6 bases). The origin of this receptor is a human donor who received a COVID-19 vaccine. Some clones in this sample may be carry-over from other donors' samples. The sample was CD4+ T cells from PBMCs cultured with SARS-CoV-2 spike peptides, taken after COVID-19 vaccination. The CDR3 DNA follows: TGTGCCAGCAGCTTAACACACAGATCACAGGGCTTGATGCTAACTGAAGCTTTCTTT. Its translation: CASSLTHRSQGLMLTEAFF. Complete variable domain (other parts from reference TRBV7-8 and TRBJ1-1): GAGVSQSPRYKVAKRGQDVALRCDPISGHVSLFWYQQALGQGPEFLTYFQNEAQLDKSGLPSDRFFAERPEGSVSTLKIQRTQQEDSAVYLCASSLTHRSQGLMLTEAFFGQGTRLTVV.